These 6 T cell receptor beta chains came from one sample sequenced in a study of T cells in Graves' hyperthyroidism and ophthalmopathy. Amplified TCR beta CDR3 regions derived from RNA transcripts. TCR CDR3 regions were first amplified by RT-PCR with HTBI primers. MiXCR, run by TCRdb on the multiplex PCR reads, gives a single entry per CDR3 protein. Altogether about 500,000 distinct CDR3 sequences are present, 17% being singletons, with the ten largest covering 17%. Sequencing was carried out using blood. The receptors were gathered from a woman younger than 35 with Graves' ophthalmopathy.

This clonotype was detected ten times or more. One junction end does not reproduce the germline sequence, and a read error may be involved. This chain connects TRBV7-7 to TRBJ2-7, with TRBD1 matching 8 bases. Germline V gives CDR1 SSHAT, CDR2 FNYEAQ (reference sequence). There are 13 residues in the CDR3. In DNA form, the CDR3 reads TGTGCTAGCAGCCAGGACAGGGCTGGCGAGCAGTACTTC. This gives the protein CASSQDRAGEQYF.

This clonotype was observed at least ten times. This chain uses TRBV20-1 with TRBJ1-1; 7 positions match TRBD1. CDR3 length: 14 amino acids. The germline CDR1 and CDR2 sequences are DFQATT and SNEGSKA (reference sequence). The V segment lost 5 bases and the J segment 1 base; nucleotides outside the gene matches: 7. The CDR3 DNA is TGCAGTGCTGTCCCTGGGACAGCGAACACTGAAGCTTTCTTT. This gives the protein CSAVPGTANTEAFF.

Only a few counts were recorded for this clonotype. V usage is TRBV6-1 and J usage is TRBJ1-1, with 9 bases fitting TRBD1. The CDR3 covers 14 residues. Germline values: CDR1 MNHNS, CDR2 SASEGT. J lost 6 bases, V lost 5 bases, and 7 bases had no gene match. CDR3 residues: CASSNNRGPAEAFF. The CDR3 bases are TGTGCCAGCAGTAACAACAGGGGGCCCGCTGAAGCTTTCTTT.

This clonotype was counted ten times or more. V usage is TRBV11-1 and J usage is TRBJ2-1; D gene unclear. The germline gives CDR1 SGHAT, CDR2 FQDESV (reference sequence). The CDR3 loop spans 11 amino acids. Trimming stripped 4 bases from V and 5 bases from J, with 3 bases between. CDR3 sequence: CASSYDNEQFF. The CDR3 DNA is TGTGCCAGCAGCTATGACAATGAGCAGTTCTTC.

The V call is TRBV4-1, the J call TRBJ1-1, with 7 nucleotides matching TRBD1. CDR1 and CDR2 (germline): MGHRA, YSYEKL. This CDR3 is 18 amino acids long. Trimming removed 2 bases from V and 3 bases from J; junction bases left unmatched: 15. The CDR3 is CASSQLDRARGDDTEAFF. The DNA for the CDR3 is TGCGCCAGCAGCCAACTAGACAGGGCGAGAGGCGATGACACTGAAGCTTTCTTT.

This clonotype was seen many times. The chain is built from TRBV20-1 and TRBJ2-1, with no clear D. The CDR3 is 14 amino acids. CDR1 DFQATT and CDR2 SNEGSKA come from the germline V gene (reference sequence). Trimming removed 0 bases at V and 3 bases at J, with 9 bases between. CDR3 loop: CSAREFGSYNEQFF. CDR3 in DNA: TGCAGTGCTAGAGAATTCGGCAGCTACAATGAGCAGTTCTTC.